The clone carrying this T cell receptor (beta chain) was counted at least ten times. This sample is drawn from a study of T cells in Graves' hyperthyroidism and ophthalmopathy. The CDR3 spans 12 residues. The V gene lost 7 bases and the J gene lost 4 bases, with 10 bases spanning the gap. Germline CDR1 ENHRY, CDR2 SYGVKD. The study excluded patients with uncontrolled infection, other autoimmune disease, pregnancy or lactation. The CDR3 regions of TCR beta were amplified from RNA transcripts. Primed by the HTBI set, a first-round RT-PCR was run on the TCR CDR3. TCRdb independently ran MiXCR on the multiplex PCR reads; one entry per CDR3 protein. The table lists 600,000 to 700,000 distinct CDR3 sequences, roughly 46% of them singletons.

The clonotype was recovered from an adult man with Graves' disease, either hyperthyroidism or ophthalmopathy (not recorded which). The V gene is TRBV10-3, the J gene TRBJ1-2, with TRBD1 as a possible D gene (6 bases). Material for sequencing was peripheral blood or thyroid tissue (not recorded which). CDR3: CAITSDSYGYTF. The CDR3 bases are TGTGCCATCACCTCGGACAGCTATGGCTACACCTTC.